The 30 T cell receptor beta chains below all came from one sample that was sequenced in a study of blood T cell repertoires in COVID-19. Repertoires were generated with immunoSEQ multiplex PCR, while TCRdb's copy carries only in-frame clones and drops some. The sample yields tens of thousands of clones, 90% seen once. The sample taken for sequencing was peripheral blood. The receptors shown here come from a human donor in a cohort sampled during active COVID-19.

CDR3 loop: CASSSGGRGDTQYF. CDR3 nucleotide sequence: TGTGCCAGCAGTTCCGGGGGGCGCGGAGATACGCAGTATTTT. The genes are TRBV6-6 and TRBJ2-3; a possible D gene is TRBD2 (7 bases). CDR3 size: 14 residues. Trimming stripped 4 bases from V and 5 bases from J, with 13 bases between. Germline V gene lookup returns CDR1 MNHNY and CDR2 SVGAGI (reference sequence).

This chain joins TRBV5-1 and TRBJ1-4, with a tentative D call TRBD1 (6 bases). The CDR3 runs 15 residues. Germline CDR1 reads SGHRS; CDR2 reads YFSETQ. The V end lost 0 bases, the J end lost 7 bases, and 13 bases lay between the germline ends. The CDR3 is CASSLVGTYTEKLFF. CDR3 bases: TGCGCCAGCAGCTTGGTAGGGACATATACTGAAAAACTGTTTTTT.

The table lists this clone with a count of one. V usage is TRBV2 and J usage is TRBJ1-1; maybe TRBD1 (5 bases). There are 15 residues in the CDR3. Deletions cut 8 bases from V and 3 bases from J, with 19 bases between. CDR1 is SNHLY and CDR2 is FYNNEI in the germline V gene. The CDR3 coding sequence is TGTGCCAGCTCCATAGACAGTCCCCCACACACTGAAGCTTTCTTT. Its protein is CASSIDSPPHTEAFF. Supplemented by reference TRBV2 and TRBJ1-1, the full variable domain reads EPEVTQTPSHQVTQMGQEVILRCVPISNHLYFYWYRQILGQKVEFLVSFYNNEISEKSEIFDDQFSVERPDGSNFTLKIRSTKLEDSAMYFCASSIDSPPHTEAFFGQGTRLTVV.

The genes are TRBV3-1 (or the pseudogene TRBV3-2) and TRBJ2-1; 11 nucleotides line up with TRBD2. Germline CDR1 reads LGHDT; CDR2 reads YNNKEL (reference sequence). The CDR3 contains 15 residues. Trimming took 2 bases from V and 6 from J; bases not matched to a gene: 3. This CDR3 is CASSQQTSGTNEQFF. The CDR3 DNA is TGTGCCAGCAGCCAACAGACTAGCGGGACCAATGAGCAGTTCTTC.

V usage is TRBV19 and J usage is TRBJ1-1; D gene unclear. Deletions cut 5 bases from V and 6 bases from J, with 19 bases between. Germline values: CDR1 LNHDA, CDR2 SQIVND (reference sequence). There are 15 residues in the CDR3. CDR3 sequence (DNA): TGTGCCAGTAGTTCCAACCAGGTCCCCTTCGCTGAAGCTTTCTTT. Protein sequence: CASSSNQVPFAEAFF.

The sample holds a few counts of this clone. The V gene is TRBV28, the J gene TRBJ2-3; no clear D. The CDR3 covers 15 residues. Germline V lookup: CDR1 MDHEN, CDR2 SYDVKM. V lost 7 bases to trimming and J lost 2 bases, with 16 bases between them. In DNA, the CDR3 is TGTGCCAGCACTCTGTCGGAGACTCTCACAGATACGCAGTATTTT. Residues: CASTLSETLTDTQYF.

The J gene is TRBJ2-3, the V gene TRBV18, with 8 positions matching TRBD2. V was pared by 1 base and J by 0 bases, with 3 bases of the junction left unmatched. Germline V gene data show CDR1 as KGHSH and CDR2 as LQKENI. There are 16 residues in the CDR3. As DNA, the CDR3 is TGTGCCAGCTCACCACTCGGGGGGGGTAGCACAGATACGCAGTATTTT. This gives the protein CASSPLGGGSTDTQYF.

The chain joins TRBV18 to TRBJ1-5, with 7 nucleotides matching TRBD1. Germline CDR1 KGHSH, CDR2 LQKENI. V trimming: 2 bases; J trimming: 1 base; junction bases outside the gene matches: 5. This CDR3 comprises 16 residues. The CDR3 spells CASSPTQGISNQPQHF. The CDR3 nucleotides are TGTGCCAGCTCACCAACACAGGGGATAAGCAATCAGCCCCAGCATTTT.

This chain uses TRBV19 with TRBJ1-1; 8 bases line up with TRBD1. With V trimmed by 5 bases and J by 5 bases, 7 bases remained unmatched. Germline values: CDR1 LNHDA, CDR2 SQIVND (reference sequence). The CDR3 runs to 14 residues. The CDR3 region is CASSAQGARTEAFF. The DNA for the CDR3 is TGTGCCAGTAGTGCGCAGGGGGCCCGGACTGAAGCTTTCTTT.

The chain joins TRBV7-8 to TRBJ2-1; possible D gene TRBD2, 6 bases. V was trimmed by 5 bases and J by 4 bases, leaving 21 bases between them. The CDR3 has 17 residues. Germline CDR1 reads SGHVS; CDR2 reads FQNEAQ. The CDR3 DNA sequence: TGTGCCAGCAGCCCAGGGAGGCGGGACGAGTTGTACAATGAGCAGTTCTTC. Translating gives CASSPGRRDELYNEQFF.

The chain uses TRBV5-1 and TRBJ2-7, with 9 bases fitting TRBD1. Trimming at V came to 4 bases and at J to 3 bases, leaving 5 bases not matched to a gene. CDR1 and CDR2 from the germline V gene are SGHRS and YFSETQ. This CDR3 region has 14 residues. Written as DNA, the CDR3 is TGCGCCAGCAGCCGTGACAGGGGGGTCTACGAGCAGTACTTC. This encodes CASSRDRGVYEQYF.

This chain uses TRBV7-8 with TRBJ2-7; no firm D call. V lost 2 bases and J 5 bases, leaving 10 bases between the germline ends. Germline V gene sequence: CDR1 SGHVS, CDR2 FQNEAQ. The CDR3 totals 13 residues. For the CDR3, the DNA is TGTGCCAGCAGCTTACTGTCAGAACACGAGCAGTACTTC. It codes for CASSLLSEHEQYF.

CDR3 DNA: TGCAGCGTTGAAGGAACTAGCGGGAGTTCCTACAATGAGCAGTTCTTC. It codes for CSVEGTSGSSYNEQFF. The chain carries TRBV29-1 and TRBJ2-1, with 11 nucleotides matching TRBD2. The CDR3 runs to 16 residues. CDR1 and CDR2 (germline): SQVTM, ANQGSEA. Trimming at V came to 1 base and at J to 1 base, leaving 3 bases not matched to a gene.

The CDR3 DNA is TGCAGCGTTCGACCCAGGGCTGGGGCCAACGTCCTGACTTTC. Protein: CSVRPRAGANVLTF. The chain links TRBV29-1 to TRBJ2-6; TRBD1 is a possible D gene (5 bases). The CDR3 has 14 residues. The germline V gene has CDR1 SQVTM and CDR2 ANQGSEA. V was pared by 5 bases and J by 2 bases, with 10 bases between.

This chain connects TRBV28 to TRBJ2-5, with 7 positions matching TRBD1. The junction had 6 bases not matched to a gene; V was cut back by 5 bases and J by 3 bases. The germline CDR1 and CDR2 sequences are MDHEN and SYDVKM. CDR3 length equals 14 residues. This CDR3 is CASSRGGQEETQYF. CDR3 nucleotide sequence: TGTGCCAGCAGTCGGGGCGGACAGGAAGAGACCCAGTACTTC. The whole variable domain, filled in from reference TRBV28 and TRBJ2-5, reads DVKVTQSSRYLVKRTGEKVFLECVQDMDHENMFWYRQDPGLGLRLIYFSYDVKMKEKGDIPEGYSVSREKKERFSLILESASTNQTSMYLCASSRGGQEETQYFGPGTRLLVL.

The genes are TRBV15 and TRBJ2-7; possible D gene TRBD2, 6 bases. The germline CDR1 and CDR2 sequences are LNHNV and YYDKDF (reference sequence). The CDR3 loop spans 16 amino acids. Between the trimmed V and J ends, which lost 2 bases and 3 bases, there was a span of 17 bases. CDR3 sequence reads: CATSRSMGLLVYEQYF. CDR3 nucleotides: TGTGCCACCAGCAGAAGTATGGGACTCCTCGTCTACGAGCAGTACTTC.

The chain employs TRBV27 and TRBJ2-1, with TRBD1 matching 7 bases. The CDR3 consists of 16 residues. CDR1 and CDR2 from the germline V gene are MNHEY and SMNVEV (reference sequence). Unmatched junction bases numbered 18, after V lost 4 bases and J lost 12 bases. In DNA form, the CDR3 reads TGTGCCAGCAGTTCTCCACGCCGACAGGGTAGGCATGGGCAGTTCTTC. Translating gives CASSSPRRQGRHGQFF.

This sequence joins TRBV6-5 and TRBJ2-1, with D maybe TRBD2 (7 bases). The ends were cut back, 0 bases at V and 7 bases at J, with 16 bases in the middle. CDR3 length: 16 amino acids. CDR1 MNHEY and CDR2 SVGAGI come from the germline V gene. The CDR3 loop reads CASSYSSRGRGNEQFF. In nucleotides, the CDR3 is TGTGCCAGCAGTTACTCCTCACGGGGGCGGGGGAATGAGCAGTTCTTC.

V usage is TRBV5-5 and J usage is TRBJ2-3; possibly TRBD1 for D (5 bases). Germline CDR1 reads SGHKS; CDR2 reads YYEKEE (reference sequence). The CDR3 is 13 residues long. The V end was cut by 8 bases, the J end by 13 bases, with 23 bases between. The CDR3 loop reads CARGLEWGPQKYF. The CDR3 coding sequence is TGTGCCAGGGGGCTTGAGTGGGGCCCCCAGAAGTATTTT.

The J gene is TRBJ2-3, the V gene TRBV28, with 13 positions matching TRBD2. This CDR3 is built from 16 residues. The junction had 9 bases not matched to a gene; V was cut back by 5 bases and J by 7 bases. Germline-derived CDR1 and CDR2 are MDHEN and SYDVKM. The CDR3 bases are TGTGCCAGCAGTCCATGGACTAGCGGGAGTGGAAATACGCAGTATTTT. It is translated as CASSPWTSGSGNTQYF. The whole variable domain, filled in from reference TRBV28 and TRBJ2-3, reads DVKVTQSSRYLVKRTGEKVFLECVQDMDHENMFWYRQDPGLGLRLIYFSYDVKMKEKGDIPEGYSVSREKKERFSLILESASTNQTSMYLCASSPWTSGSGNTQYFGPGTRLTVL.

This clone came up a few times. The chain uses TRBV5-1 and TRBJ2-7; 9 positions agree with TRBD1. J was trimmed by 4 bases and V by 3 bases; bases with no gene match: 5. Germline values: CDR1 SGHRS, CDR2 YFSETQ. The CDR3 spans 14 residues. The CDR3 DNA reads TGCGCCAGCAGCTGGACAGGGGAGGGTTACGAGCAGTACTTC. Protein product: CASSWTGEGYEQYF.

The chain combines TRBV7-3 with TRBJ2-2; TRBD1 is a possible D gene (6 bases). Germline assignment: CDR1 SGHTA and CDR2 FQGTGA. V was clipped by 1 base and J by 0 bases, with 9 bases between them. This CDR3 has 16 residues. CDR3 in amino acids: CASSLNNRANTGELFF. CDR3 DNA sequence: TGTGCCAGCAGCTTAAACAACAGGGCGAACACCGGGGAGCTGTTTTTT.

This sequence joins TRBV2 and TRBJ1-2; 7 nucleotides match TRBD1. The CDR3 is 15 residues long. V shed 4 bases, J shed 1 base, and the junction held 6 bases outside the gene matches. Germline V gives CDR1 SNHLY, CDR2 FYNNEI. The CDR3 nucleotides are TGTGCCAGCAGTGCGGACAGGACTTATAACTATGGCTACACCTTC. It encodes CASSADRTYNYGYTF.

V and J are TRBV5-5 and TRBJ2-7, with 7 bases lining up with TRBD1. Germline values: CDR1 SGHKS, CDR2 YYEKEE (reference sequence). The CDR3 covers 15 residues. Trimming cost V 0 bases and J 2 bases; bases outside gene matches: 5. CDR3 loop: CASSLAATGAYEQYF. CDR3 sequence (DNA): TGTGCCAGCAGCTTGGCCGCCACAGGGGCCTACGAGCAGTACTTC. Supplemented by reference TRBV5-5 and TRBJ2-7, the full variable domain reads DAGVTQSPTHLIKTRGQQVTLRCSPISGHKSVSWYQQVLGQGPQFIFQYYEKEERGRGNFPDRFSARQFPNYSSELNVNALLLGDSALYLCASSLAATGAYEQYFGPGTRLTVT.

This clone was recorded once. This chain uses TRBV9 with TRBJ1-4, with D perhaps TRBD1 (5 bases). The V end lost 4 bases, the J end lost 5 bases, and 9 bases lay between the germline ends. Germline CDR1 is SGDLS and CDR2 is YYNGEE. The CDR3 totals 13 residues. CDR3 sequence: CASSPRQNEKLFF. The CDR3 region has the DNA TGTGCCAGCAGCCCCCGACAGAATGAAAAACTGTTTTTT.

This sequence joins TRBV19 and TRBJ2-3; TRBD2 agrees at 8 bases. Per germline, CDR1 LNHDA and CDR2 SQIVND (reference sequence). CDR3 length: 18 amino acids. J lost 4 bases, V lost 3 bases, and 15 bases had no gene match. The CDR3 nucleotides are TGTGCCAGTAGTATTCCCGCCCGCATTAGCGGGATACCAGATACGCAGTATTTT. Residues: CASSIPARISGIPDTQYF.

The J gene is TRBJ2-7, the V gene TRBV5-1, with 10 bases that match TRBD1. Germline loops: CDR1 SGHRS, CDR2 YFSETQ. Unmatched junction bases numbered 6, after V lost 4 bases and J lost 5 bases. This CDR3 has 14 amino acids. The DNA for the CDR3 is TGCGCCAGCAGCACCGACAGGGGGCGCCACGAGCAGTACTTC. Translating gives CASSTDRGRHEQYF.

This clone was counted once. The V and J genes are TRBV15 and TRBJ2-7; TRBD1 agrees at 9 bases. The germline V gene has CDR1 LNHNV and CDR2 YYDKDF (reference sequence). V lost 0 bases, J lost 3 bases, and 9 bases stayed unmatched. This CDR3 is built from 17 residues. The CDR3: CATSRDTGTGTGYEQYF. CDR3 coding DNA: TGTGCCACCAGCAGAGATACGGGGACAGGGACCGGCTACGAGCAGTACTTC.

This chain links TRBV3-1 (or the pseudogene TRBV3-2) with TRBJ2-7, with 10 bases that match TRBD2. J was trimmed by 4 bases and V by 4 bases; bases with no gene match: 4. CDR1 and CDR2 from the germline V gene are LGHDT and YNNKEL (reference sequence). This CDR3 has 14 amino acids. CDR3 region: CASSLSSGRYEQYF. The CDR3 nucleotides are TGTGCCAGCAGCCTGAGTAGCGGGAGGTACGAGCAGTACTTC.

V usage is TRBV4-1 and J usage is TRBJ2-1, with 8 nucleotides matching TRBD1. Germline CDR1 MGHRA, CDR2 YSYEKL. This CDR3 has 14 amino acids. The trim removed 1 base at V and 12 bases at J, leaving 8 bases unmatched. The CDR3 region is CASSQVSGGRAQFF. CDR3 coding DNA: TGCGCCAGCAGCCAAGTTTCAGGGGGCCGGGCGCAGTTCTTC.